Included here is one TCR beta chain sequence, with context. Cohorts were based on clinical histories the participants reported. The CDR3 totals 16 residues. The V end was cut by 6 bases, the J end by 5 bases, with 22 bases between. Per germline, CDR1 LNHDA and CDR2 SQIVND (reference sequence). These data are taken from a study of blood T cell repertoires in COVID-19. Method: immunoSEQ multiplex PCR; TCRdb's copy keeps in-frame clones and lacks some. The sample has approximately 200,000 clones, approximately 84% seen once. V usage is TRBV19 and J usage is TRBJ1-2; D is undetermined. The sequence was collected from a woman in her twenties or thirties who had recovered from COVID-19. Input material: PBMCs or T cells enriched from blood (not recorded which). The DNA of the CDR3 is TGTGCCAGTAGCATTCTCTCGGTCAGCGTAATATATGGCTACACCTTC. Encoded protein: CASSILSVSVIYGYTF.